This entry is about one TCR beta chain. The data originate from a study of shared T cell receptors in the human thymus. The CDR3 covers 15 residues. Germline loops: CDR1 MNHNS, CDR2 SASEGT. Losses at the gene ends were 2 bases for V and 6 bases for J; bases not matched to a gene: 6. Repertoires were generated with immunoSEQ multiplex PCR, while TCRdb's copy carries only in-frame clones and drops some. This table has about 400,000 clones, roughly 94% appearing once. This chain links TRBV6-1 with TRBJ2-3; 9 bases agree with TRBD1. This sequence was found in a human donor. Sequencing was carried out using thymocytes. The CDR3 DNA reads TGTGCCAGCAGTGAAATGGGACAGGGCCATGATACGCAGTATTTT. This translates into CASSEMGQGHDTQYF.